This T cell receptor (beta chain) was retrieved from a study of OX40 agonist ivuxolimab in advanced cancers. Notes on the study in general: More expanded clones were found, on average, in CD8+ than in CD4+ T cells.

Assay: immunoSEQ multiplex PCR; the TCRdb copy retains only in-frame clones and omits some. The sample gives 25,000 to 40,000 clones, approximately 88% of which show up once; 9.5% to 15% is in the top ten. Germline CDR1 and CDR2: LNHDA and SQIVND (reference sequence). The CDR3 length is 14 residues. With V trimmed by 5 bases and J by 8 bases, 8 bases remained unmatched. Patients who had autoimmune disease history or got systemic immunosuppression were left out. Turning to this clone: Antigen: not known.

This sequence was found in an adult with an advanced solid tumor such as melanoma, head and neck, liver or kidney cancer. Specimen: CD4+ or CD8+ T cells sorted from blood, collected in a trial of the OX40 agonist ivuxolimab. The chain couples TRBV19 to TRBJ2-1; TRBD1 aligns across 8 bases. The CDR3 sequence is CASSVRQGRDEQFF. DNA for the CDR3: TGTGCCAGTAGTGTCCGACAGGGGCGGGATGAGCAGTTCTTC.